The 27 T cell receptor beta chains listed next were all sequenced from one sample in a study of response to subunit inactivated influenza vaccine. TCRdb re-called the RT-PCR reads with MiXCR, one entry per CDR3 protein. Seen here are hundreds of thousands of distinct CDR3 sequences, less than 20% observed once, and the top ten hold roughly 11%. The specimen comprised PBMCs from blood, sampled around 5 days after vaccination. The receptors stem from a man aged 45-65 years who received an inactivated influenza vaccine.

This clonotype showed up just a few times. This chain joins TRBV21-1 and TRBJ2-2; the table gives TRBD1 as D, unverified against the DNA. TRBV21-1 is a pseudogene segment. CDR3 length equals 15 residues. In DNA form, the CDR3 reads TGTGCCAGCAGCAAAGGGGCCAGGGGAACCGGGGAGCTGTTTTTT. Translated: CASSKGARGTGELFF.

This clonotype was counted ten times or more. The J gene is TRBJ2-1, the V gene TRBV29-1, with 11 bases that match TRBD1. CDR1 SQVTM and CDR2 ANQGSEA come from the germline V gene. The CDR3 contains 14 residues. The junction had 3 bases not matched to a gene; V was cut back by 4 bases and J by 4 bases. The CDR3 bases are TGCAGCGTTGGGGGACAGGGGGTTTACAATGAGCAGTTCTTC. It translates to CSVGGQGVYNEQFF.

This clonotype has just one count. The chain has TRBV5-1 and TRBJ2-1; 8 positions agree with TRBD2. The germline V gene encodes CDR1 SGHRS and CDR2 YFSETQ. The CDR3 runs 14 residues. The V and J ends lost 1 base and 6 bases, in that order; junction bases with no gene match: 3. The CDR3 DNA is TGCGCCAGCAGCTTGTTCGGGGGGGCCAATGAGCAGTTCTTC. Protein: CASSLFGGANEQFF.

This clonotype occurred a few times. This sequence joins TRBV7-3 and TRBJ2-1, with D unresolved. V dropped 0 bases and J dropped 10 bases, with 10 bases sitting between them. The CDR3 runs to 13 residues. Germline CDR1 SGHTA, CDR2 FQGTGA. CDR3 nucleotide sequence: TGTGCCAGCAGCTTAACGGTGGATGAGGAGCAGTTCTTC. It is translated as CASSLTVDEEQFF.

The rearrangement links TRBV19 to TRBJ1-1; D remains ambiguous. The germline V gene has CDR1 LNHDA and CDR2 SQIVND (reference sequence). Between the trimmed V and J ends, which lost 5 bases and 4 bases, there was a span of 17 bases. The CDR3 extends over 15 amino acids. The CDR3 here is CASSDLSRGGTEAFF. CDR3 coding DNA: TGTGCCAGTAGTGATCTTTCTCGGGGTGGCACTGAAGCTTTCTTT.

The chain recombines TRBV7-8 with TRBJ2-7, with a tentative D call TRBD1 (5 bases). Deletions cut 3 bases from V and 4 bases from J, with 10 bases between. The germline CDR1 and CDR2 sequences are SGHVS and FQNEAQ. The CDR3 extends over 13 amino acids. The CDR3 protein is CASSLDTLYEQYF. The CDR3 DNA reads as TGTGCCAGCAGCTTGGACACCCTGTACGAGCAGTACTTC.

A few counts support this clonotype. The chain couples TRBV6-5 to TRBJ1-5, with D unresolved. Trimming took 2 bases from V and 0 from J, leaving 8 bases between them. Germline CDR1 reads MNHEY; CDR2 reads SVGAGI. CDR3 length equals 15 residues. CDR3 in DNA: TGTGCCAGCAGTTACGGTCAGAATAGCAATCAGCCCCAGCATTTT. Amino acid sequence: CASSYGQNSNQPQHF.

The chain joins TRBV6-2 or TRBV6-3 to TRBJ2-7; D might be TRBD1 (6 bases). Looked up from germline, CDR1 is MNHEY and CDR2 is SVGEGT. Trimming pared 2 bases from V and 3 bases from J, leaving 14 bases between. The CDR3 has 15 residues. This CDR3 reads CASSYVTGTRYEQYF. The CDR3 DNA is TGTGCCAGCAGTTACGTCACAGGGACACGCTACGAGCAGTACTTC.

The chain is built from TRBV6-5 and TRBJ1-2; D ambiguous. The CDR3 sequence is 16 residues long. The V gene's germline CDR1 is MNHEY and CDR2 SVGAGI. V was pared by 2 bases and J by 5 bases, with 18 bases between. The CDR3 DNA reads TGTGCCAGCAGTTACCAGATTTTGACGGAAGAATATGGCTACACCTTC. Translating it yields CASSYQILTEEYGYTF.

This clonotype has a handful of counts. The chain recombines TRBV7-3 with TRBJ2-3; D might be TRBD1 or TRBD2, each matching 5 bases. Germline assignment: CDR1 SGHTA and CDR2 FQGTGA. Deletions cut 5 bases from V and 0 bases from J, with 9 bases between. The CDR3 has 14 amino acids. This CDR3 is CASSPGDSTDTQYF. The CDR3 DNA reads TGTGCCAGCAGCCCCGGGGACAGCACAGATACGCAGTATTTT.

The rearrangement uses TRBV6-1 and TRBJ2-3; a possible D gene is TRBD1 (7 bases). The V gene lost 10 bases and the J gene lost 1 base, with 15 bases spanning the gap. Germline V gives CDR1 MNHNS, CDR2 SASEGT. The CDR3 loop spans 14 amino acids. CDR3 residues: CATRGQKGTDTQYF. Here the CDR3 DNA reads TGTGCCACGCGGGGACAGAAAGGCACAGATACGCAGTATTTT.

This chain uses TRBV6-5 with TRBJ1-5; a possible D gene is TRBD1 (6 bases). CDR1 and CDR2 (germline): MNHEY, SVGAGI. V was pared by 2 bases and J by 3 bases, with 11 bases between. The CDR3 covers 15 residues. The CDR3 region is CASSYIDRTNQPQHF. The CDR3 DNA is TGTGCCAGCAGTTACATCGACAGGACCAATCAGCCCCAGCATTTT.

This clonotype appeared a few times. The CDR3 protein is CASSHDRSYGYTF. CDR3 nucleotide sequence: TGTGCCAGCAGCCATGACAGGAGCTATGGCTACACCTTC. The chain has TRBV3-1 and TRBJ1-2; D is possibly TRBD1 (6 bases). This CDR3 region has 13 residues. Germline-derived CDR1 and CDR2 are LGHDT and YNNKEL (reference sequence). V was clipped by 3 bases and J by 4 bases, with 9 bases between them.

This clonotype has just a few counts. The chain couples TRBV27 to TRBJ2-3, with D unresolved. V gave up 2 bases and J gave up 0 bases, with 9 bases separating them. This CDR3 region has 15 residues. Germline CDR1 reads MNHEY; CDR2 reads SMNVEV (reference sequence). The CDR3 DNA follows: TGTGCCAGCAGTTTAGTCGGAACTAGCACAGATACGCAGTATTTT. Translated: CASSLVGTSTDTQYF.

This clonotype has just a few counts. CDR3 coding DNA: TGCAGTGCTAGAGATGTGGGGCGTGGAGAAAAACTGTTTTTT. Protein product: CSARDVGRGEKLFF. This chain joins TRBV20-1 and TRBJ1-4; maybe TRBD1 (5 bases). The CDR3 loop spans 14 amino acids. Trimming shortened V by 0 bases and J by 8 bases, and 13 bases separated the two germline ends. Germline CDR1 is DFQATT and CDR2 is SNEGSKA (reference sequence).

In DNA, the CDR3 is TGCAGTGCTAGAACACCCCTCGGGATAGCGGAGATCACAGATACGCAGTATTTT. Its translation: CSARTPLGIAEITDTQYF. V usage is TRBV20-1 and J usage is TRBJ2-3; D possibly corresponds to TRBD2 (6 bases). CDR3 length equals 18 residues. V was clipped by 2 bases and J by 2 bases, with 23 bases between them. The germline CDR1 and CDR2 sequences are DFQATT and SNEGSKA (reference sequence).

Ten or more counts support this clonotype. The chain combines TRBV12-3 or TRBV12-4 with TRBJ2-2; 12 positions match TRBD2. The V and J ends lost 5 bases and 5 bases, in that order; junction bases with no gene match: 0. This CDR3 comprises 14 residues. CDR3 residues: CASSTSGRTGELFF. For the CDR3, the DNA is TGTGCCAGCAGTACTAGCGGGAGGACCGGGGAGCTGTTTTTT.

This clonotype was found many times. The chain combines TRBV9 with TRBJ2-1; D gene unclear. The CDR3 runs 15 residues. The V gene lost 1 base and the J gene lost 7 bases, with 15 bases spanning the gap. Germline V gene sequence: CDR1 SGDLS, CDR2 YYNGEE. The CDR3 sequence: CASSVNPGPVNEQFF. The CDR3 DNA reads TGTGCCAGCAGCGTAAACCCCGGGCCGGTAAATGAGCAGTTCTTC.

The genes are TRBV12-3 or TRBV12-4 and TRBJ2-5; 12 nucleotides line up with TRBD2. This CDR3 has 17 residues. Unmatched junction bases numbered 4, after V lost 1 base and J lost 1 base. CDR3 nucleotide sequence: TGTGCCAGCAGTTTAGGGCTGACTAGCGGGAGCCAAGAGACCCAGTACTTC. Encoded protein: CASSLGLTSGSQETQYF.

This clonotype was seen a few times. The rearrangement joins TRBV5-1 to TRBJ1-6; TRBD1 matches at 10 bases. V gave up 5 bases and J gave up 8 bases; unmatched junction bases: 4. The CDR3 extends over 14 amino acids. From germline, CDR1 is SGHRS and CDR2 YFSETQ. The CDR3 DNA sequence: TGCGCCAGCAGACCGACAGGGGGCCATTCACCCCTCCACTTT. It translates to CASRPTGGHSPLHF.

The chain uses TRBV5-1 and TRBJ2-7; D is undetermined. CDR1 is SGHRS and CDR2 is YFSETQ in the germline V gene. The CDR3 has 13 amino acids. With 0 bases removed from V and 4 bases from J, the gap between germline ends came to 8 bases. The CDR3, as DNA: TGCGCCAGCAGCTTGGAGTCCGGGTACGAGCAGTACTTC. Its translation: CASSLESGYEQYF.

The J gene is TRBJ1-2, the V gene TRBV7-2; no definite D call. V was shortened by 5 bases and J by 2 bases, with 12 bases between the two germline ends. The CDR3 contains 14 residues. The germline CDR1 and CDR2 sequences are SGHTA and FQGNSA. The CDR3, as DNA: TGTGCCAGCAGCCCGGCGAGCTCGAACTATGGCTACACCTTC. Amino acids: CASSPASSNYGYTF.

V is TRBV10-1 and J is TRBJ2-2; 7 bases agree with TRBD2. J was trimmed by 1 base and V by 3 bases; bases with no gene match: 2. There are 15 residues in the CDR3. Looked up from germline, CDR1 is WNHNN and CDR2 is SYGVQD (reference sequence). CDR3 nucleotides: TGCGCCAGCAGTGACGGGAGGCAGAACACCGGGGAGCTGTTTTTT. It specifies CASSDGRQNTGELFF.

The rearrangement joins TRBV27 to TRBJ1-5; 10 nucleotides line up with TRBD1. The ends lost 6 bases at V and 5 bases at J; junction bases unmatched: 13. The V gene's germline CDR1 is MNHEY and CDR2 SMNVEV (reference sequence). The CDR3 loop spans 17 amino acids. CDR3 protein: CASSLVAGQGIYQPQHF. CDR3 sequence (DNA): TGTGCCAGCAGCCTCGTGGCGGGACAGGGGATTTATCAGCCCCAGCATTTT.

The chain links TRBV24-1 to TRBJ2-2; the D is unclear. The V end was cut by 5 bases, the J end by 7 bases, with 7 bases between. This CDR3 comprises 12 residues. Germline V gene lookup returns CDR1 KGHDR and CDR2 SFDVKD. The CDR3 is CATSGILGELFF. DNA for the CDR3: TGTGCCACCAGTGGTATACTCGGGGAGCTGTTTTTT.

This clonotype appeared a few times. The chain recombines TRBV29-1 with TRBJ2-1; the match to TRBD1 covers 7 bases. The V segment lost 4 bases and the J segment 0 bases; nucleotides outside the gene matches: 3. Germline values: CDR1 SQVTM, CDR2 ANQGSEA. The CDR3 runs 14 residues. The CDR3 nucleotides are TGCAGCGTTGTGACAGGGAGCTCCTACAATGAGCAGTTCTTC. Translation: CSVVTGSSYNEQFF.

V usage is TRBV5-6 and J usage is TRBJ1-1; 7 bases map to TRBD1. Germline CDR1 reads SGHDT; CDR2 reads YYEEEE. The V gene end was trimmed by 0 bases and the J gene end by 7 bases; junction bases not matched to a gene: 9. This CDR3 spans 15 amino acids. CDR3 DNA: TGTGCCAGCAGCTTGGTGGACAGGAGTCAAATTGAAGCTTTCTTT. Amino acids: CASSLVDRSQIEAFF.